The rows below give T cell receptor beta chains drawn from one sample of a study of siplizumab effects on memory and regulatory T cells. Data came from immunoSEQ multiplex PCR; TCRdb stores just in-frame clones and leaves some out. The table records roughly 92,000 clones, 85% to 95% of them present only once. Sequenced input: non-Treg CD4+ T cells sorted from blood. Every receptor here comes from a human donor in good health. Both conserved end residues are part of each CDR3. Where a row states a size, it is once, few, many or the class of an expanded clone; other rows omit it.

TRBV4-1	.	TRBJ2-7	CASSQDRGLLSEQYF
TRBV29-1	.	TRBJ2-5	CSVSHGGETQYF
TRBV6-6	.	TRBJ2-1	CASGDKDPANNEQFF
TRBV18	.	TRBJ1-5	CASSPDRGNYFAQHF
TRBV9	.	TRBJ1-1	CASSETRFAEAFF
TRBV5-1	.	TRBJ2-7	CASSWGEEQYF
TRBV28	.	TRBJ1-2	CASHKMMPEYGYTF
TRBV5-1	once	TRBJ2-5	CASSVNRQETQYF
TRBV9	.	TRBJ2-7	CASSVGTGGGYEQYF
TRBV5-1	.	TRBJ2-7	CASSLGQTSYEQYF
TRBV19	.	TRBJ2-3	CASSISTDTQYF
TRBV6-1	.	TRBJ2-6	CASSGRGLDTSGANVLTF
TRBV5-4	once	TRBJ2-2	CASSLAYSGTNTGELFF
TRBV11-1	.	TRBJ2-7	CASSPATAYYEQYF
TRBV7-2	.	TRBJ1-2	CASSLWGVSGYTF
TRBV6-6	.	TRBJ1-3	CASSYSKPDKVTIYF
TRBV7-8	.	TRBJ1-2	CASSRRGDYGYTF
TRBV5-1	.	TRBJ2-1	CASSQHNEQFF
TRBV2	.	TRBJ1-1	CASIRTGGLEAFF
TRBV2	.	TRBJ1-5	CASKGDRPVINQPQHF
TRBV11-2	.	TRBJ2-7	CASSLSPASNEQYF
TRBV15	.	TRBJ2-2	CATSRQGTTGELFF
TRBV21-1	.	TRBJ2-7	CASSTPTGLSYEQYF
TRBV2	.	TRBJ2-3	CASVGQVTADTQYF
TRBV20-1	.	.	CSARQPYEQYF
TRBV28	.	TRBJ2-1	CASSLWASGSYEQFF
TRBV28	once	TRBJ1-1	CASSLETGDTEAFF
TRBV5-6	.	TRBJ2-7	CASEGGYEQYF
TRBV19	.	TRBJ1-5	CASSIQYYSNQPQHF
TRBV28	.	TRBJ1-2	CASSRRGPSNYGYTF
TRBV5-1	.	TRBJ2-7	CASSLASGYTYEQYF
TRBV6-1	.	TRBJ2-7	CASSGVRGYEQYF
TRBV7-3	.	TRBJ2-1	CASSSRDRRNEQFF
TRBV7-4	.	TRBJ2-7	CASSLVWTSGREQYF
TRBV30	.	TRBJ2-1	CAWLRDRTYNEQFF
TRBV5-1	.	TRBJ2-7	CASSWGTPSYEQYF
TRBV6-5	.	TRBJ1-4	CASSLRQFTNEKLFF
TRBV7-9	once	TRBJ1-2	CASSPLGDYGYTF
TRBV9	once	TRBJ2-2	CASSVQTDGELFF
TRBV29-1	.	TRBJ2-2	CSVEWTSPNTGELFF
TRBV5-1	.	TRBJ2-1	CASSDRGKENEQFF
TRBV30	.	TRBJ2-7	CALRQLYEQYF